This T cell receptor beta chain was found in a study of cytomegalovirus exposure and HLA in healthy donors. As to this clone: Its antigen is still unknown.

The CDR3 totals 15 residues. Germline assignment: CDR1 MDHEN and CDR2 SYDVKM. Germline trimming cut 10 bases from V and 3 bases from J; bases unmatched to any gene: 8. Use of 60 Vbeta and 13 Jbeta primers characterized the PCR. TCRdb's table, derived via immunoSEQ multiplex PCR, lists solely in-frame clones and lacks some. Of 190,000 or so clones in the sample, more than 75% were seen once. General study results and limits: By a later analysis, the bulk of CMV-associated TCR beta chains appeared HLA-restricted.

Sequences were obtained from PBMCs. This receptor was obtained from a male donor in good health and CMV-seropositive. The rearrangement joins TRBV28 to TRBJ2-2, with 10 bases aligning to TRBD1. The CDR3 DNA follows: TGTGCCACCTCCGGGACAGGGGTACACACCGGGGAGCTGTTTTTT. This sequence encodes CATSGTGVHTGELFF. Based on the CDR3 plus reference TRBV28 and TRBJ2-2, the full variable domain is DVKVTQSSRYLVKRTGEKVFLECVQDMDHENMFWYRQDPGLGLRLIYFSYDVKMKEKGDIPEGYSVSREKKERFSLILESASTNQTSMYLCATSGTGVHTGELFFGEGSRLTVL.